These T cell receptor beta chains were read from a single sample in a study of blood T cell repertoires in COVID-19. Using immunoSEQ multiplex PCR, the repertoire was profiled, and TCRdb retains in-frame clones only, with some absent. The sample holds roughly 430,000 clones, more than 70% seen once. What was sequenced was PBMCs or T cells enriched from blood (not recorded which). The receptors were sampled from a woman between 18 and 29 years old who had been exposed to COVID-19. CDR3s include the opening cysteine and the closing phenylalanine or tryptophan. D genes are given only for firm matches. The listing skips clone size in some rows; elsewhere it reads once, few, many or a size class.

j_gene | len | abundance | d_gene | v_gene | CDR3aa | CDR3nt
TRBJ1-5 | 14 | once | TRBD1 | TRBV28 | CASRWGTGNQPQHF | TGTGCCAGCAGATGGGGGACAGGAAATCAGCCCCAGCATTTT
TRBJ1-1 | 13 | . | . | TRBV11-1 | CASSQDTNTEAFF | TGTGCCAGCAGCCAAGACACGAACACTGAAGCTTTCTTT
TRBJ2-7 | 18 | . | TRBD2 | TRBV15 | CATSRDLNTLGGEYEQYF | TGTGCCACCAGCAGAGATCTTAACACCCTCGGGGGGGAATACGAGCAGTACTTC
TRBJ2-7 | 13 | . | . | TRBV7-9 | CASSTADSYEQYF | TGTGCCAGCAGCACAGCGGACTCCTACGAGCAGTACTTC
TRBJ2-7 | 16 | . | TRBD2 | TRBV5-6 | CASSLNMWTSPYEQYF | TGTGCCAGCAGCTTAAATATGTGGACTAGCCCCTACGAGCAGTACTTC
TRBJ2-2 | 16 | . | TRBD1 | TRBV2 | CASKSWDRGLSGELFF | TGTGCCAGCAAGTCTTGGGACAGGGGATTGTCCGGGGAGCTGTTTTTT
TRBJ1-5 | 21 | . | . | TRBV23-1 | CASSQSKCGQGIAYSNQPQHF | TGCGCCAGCAGTCAATCGAAGTGTGGGCAGGGGATAGCCTATAGCAATCAGCCCCAGCATTTT
TRBJ2-5 | 17 | . | TRBD2 | TRBV3-1/TRBV3-2 | CASSQERQAGWGETQYF | TGTGCCAGCAGCCAAGAAAGACAAGCGGGATGGGGGGAGACCCAGTACTTC
TRBJ1-1 | 13 | . | . | TRBV2 | CASSDSVNTEAFF | TGTGCCAGCAGTGACAGCGTGAACACTGAAGCTTTCTTT
TRBJ2-5 | 15 | . | TRBD2 | TRBV29-1 | CSVGTSGTRGETQYF | TGCAGCGTTGGAACTAGCGGGACAAGGGGAGAGACCCAGTACTTC
TRBJ2-3 | 13 | . | . | TRBV5-1 | CASSLTGGDTQYF | TGCGCCAGCAGCTTGACCGGGGGAGATACGCAGTATTTT
TRBJ2-1 | 11 | . | . | TRBV28 | CASSSSLEQFF | TGTGCCAGCAGTTCCTCACTTGAGCAGTTCTTC
TRBJ1-1 | 14 | . | . | TRBV6-5 | CASSREAAAPEAFF | TGTGCCAGCAGCAGGGAGGCTGCGGCCCCTGAAGCTTTCTTT
TRBJ2-7 | 14 | . | . | TRBV6-4 | CASSRTLGDYEQYF | TGTGCCAGCAGTCGCACCCTAGGGGACTACGAGCAGTACTTC
TRBJ1-5 | 15 | . | TRBD1 | TRBV5-4 | CASSLGGTGNQPQHF | TGTGCCAGCAGCTTGGGCGGGACAGGGAATCAGCCCCAGCATTTT
TRBJ2-2 | 15 | . | TRBD1 | TRBV19 | CASSFGQGNTGELFF | TGTGCCAGTTCATTCGGACAGGGGAACACCGGGGAGCTGTTTTTT
TRBJ2-6 | 14 | . | . | TRBV11-3 | CASSSGSGANVLTF | TGTGCCAGCAGCTCAGGGTCTGGGGCCAACGTCCTGACTTTC
TRBJ1-1 | 14 | . | . | TRBV6-2/TRBV6-3 | CASSYAQGNTEAFF | TGTGCCAGCAGTTACGCACAGGGAAACACTGAAGCTTTCTTT
TRBJ1-3 | 17 | . | . | TRBV19 | CASSKYRDTVSGNTIYF | TGTGCCAGTAGCAAATACCGGGACACCGTCTCTGGAAACACCATATATTTT
TRBJ2-7 | 15 | . | TRBD1 | TRBV2 | CASRGQAPLSYEQYF | TGTGCCAGCAGGGGACAGGCGCCCTTATCCTACGAGCAGTACTTC
TRBJ2-7 | 13 | . | TRBD1 | TRBV10-3 | CAISLGQGYEQYF | TGTGCCATCAGTTTGGGACAGGGCTACGAGCAGTACTTC
TRBJ1-4 | 10 | . | . | TRBV6-5 | CASSRGKLFF | TGTGCCAGCAGTCGAGGAAAACTGTTTTTT
TRBJ1-4 | 14 | . | . | TRBV5-1 | CASSQSGTNEKLFF | TGCGCCAGCAGCCAAAGCGGAACTAATGAAAAACTGTTTTTT
TRBJ2-3 | 11 | . | TRBD1 | TRBV12-3/TRBV12-4 | CASKQGVTQYF | TGTGCCAGCAAGCAGGGGGTTACGCAGTATTTT
TRBJ1-2 | 13 | . | . | TRBV6-5 | CATRLQGFGGYTF | TGTGCCACCCGATTACAGGGCTTCGGGGGCTACACCTTC
TRBJ1-2 | 16 | few | TRBD1 | TRBV5-4 | CASSLFGTGGRSGYTF | TGTGCCAGCAGCTTGTTTGGCACAGGGGGCAGGAGTGGCTACACCTTC
TRBJ2-7 | 14 | . | . | TRBV6-1 | CASSEEAENRGSYF | TGTGCCAGCAGTGAAGAGGCGGAAAACCGGGGTTCGTACTTC
TRBJ2-3 | 16 | . | . | TRBV5-1 | CASSLELGGSTDTQYF | TGCGCCAGCAGCTTGGAACTAGGAGGGAGCACAGATACGCAGTATTTT
TRBJ2-5 | 19 | . | TRBD2 | TRBV28 | CASSLSRLRGRRREETQYF | TGTGCCAGCAGTTTATCTCGACTCCGCGGGAGAAGGAGGGAAGAGACCCAGTACTTC
TRBJ1-4 | 14 | . | TRBD1 | TRBV5-1 | CASSQGQGYEKLFF | TGCGCCAGCAGCCAGGGACAGGGTTATGAAAAACTGTTTTTT
TRBJ2-2 | 16 | . | . | TRBV27 | CASSFVPGVNTGELFF | TGTGCCAGCAGTTTTGTGCCAGGTGTGAACACCGGGGAGCTGTTTTTT
TRBJ2-5 | 14 | once | . | TRBV6-5 | CASSTAARQETQYF | TGTGCCAGCAGTACAGCGGCCCGACAAGAGACCCAGTACTTC
TRBJ2-2 | 16 | . | . | TRBV4-1 | CASSHSPAQNTGELFF | TGCGCCAGCAGCCACTCGCCAGCGCAGAACACCGGGGAGCTGTTTTTT
TRBJ2-1 | 15 | once | TRBD2 | TRBV5-1 | CASSRSGNEYNEQFF | TGCGCCAGCAGTCGTAGCGGGAATGAATACAATGAGCAGTTCTTC
TRBJ1-2 | 14 | . | TRBD1 | TRBV10-3 | CAIGGDRGNYGYTF | TGTGCCATCGGGGGAGACAGGGGTAACTATGGCTACACCTTC
TRBJ1-5 | 15 | . | . | TRBV6-5 | CASSYSPVSNQPQHF | TGTGCCAGCAGTTACTCGCCGGTTAGCAATCAGCCCCAGCATTTT